Listed below are T cell receptor beta chains from one sample, sequenced in a study of radiation and T cells in renal cell carcinoma. The table came from immunoSEQ multiplex PCR; TCRdb's copy has only in-frame clones and leaves some out. This sample yields approximately 83,000 clones, of which just under 85% are seen a single time; 9.4% belongs to the top ten. The material was blood, obtained from a patient whose treatment included radiotherapy and nephrectomy. The receptors shown here come from a man aged 50-59 years with renal cell carcinoma. Each CDR3 is given without its conserved first and last residue. A D gene is named only where the DNA matches it firmly.

. TRBJ2-1 TRBV5-1 ASRLAQGSYNEQF
. TRBJ2-3 TRBV4-1 ASSQGDTQY
TRBD2 TRBJ2-1 TRBV10-3 AIRSGGENEQF
TRBD1 TRBJ2-7 TRBV19 ASSIRDRVIHEQY
. TRBJ1-5 TRBV27 ASSDGTFSNQPQH
. TRBJ1-2 TRBV4-2 ASSRTSYGYT
. TRBJ2-1 TRBV4-1 ASSQERTLEQF
. TRBJ2-7 TRBV4-2 ASSQDWNSGYEQY
. TRBJ1-2 TRBV7-8 ASSLFRGVFYYGYT
. TRBJ2-7 TRBV25-1 ATRDPSSYEQY
TRBD1 TRBJ2-2 TRBV6-5 ASMGQLNTGELF
TRBD2 TRBJ2-3 TRBV4-2 ASSYSGGATDTQY
. TRBJ1-2 TRBV7-2 ASSQSTGLGYGYT
. TRBJ2-7 TRBV5-4 ASSHEYEQY
. TRBJ2-2 TRBV5-1 ASSSEANTGELF
. TRBJ1-5 TRBV5-1 ASSSGPSSNQPQH
. TRBJ1-2 TRBV6-6 ASSFDSNYGYT
. TRBJ1-1 TRBV6-6 ASSYPRRPSTEAF
TRBD2 TRBJ2-2 TRBV6-6 ASTPGAGGPAGELF
TRBD2 TRBJ2-2 TRBV5-4 ASSLDVAGGLGTGELF